This is a list of T cell receptor beta chains from one sample in a study of blood T cell repertoires in COVID-19. The repertoire was sequenced with immunoSEQ multiplex PCR; TCRdb's copy has only in-frame clones and lacks some. The sample has around 100,000 clones, over 75% seen once. What was sequenced was peripheral blood. All receptors come from a man between 65 and 79 years old with active or convalescent COVID-19. CDR3s include the opening cysteine and the closing phenylalanine or tryptophan. The order of the fields is J gene, D gene, clone size, V gene, CDR3 protein, CDR3 DNA. D genes are given only for firm matches. Not all rows give a size; the values are once, few, many and, for expanded clones, a class.

>TRBJ2-5|TRBD1|.|TRBV7-9
CASSHTGGQETQYF
TGTGCCAGCAGTCACACAGGGGGACAAGAGACCCAGTACTTC
>TRBJ2-7|TRBD1|.|TRBV19
CASSTGQGGEQYF
TGTGCCAGTAGTACCGGACAGGGTGGAGAGCAGTACTTC
>TRBJ2-7|TRBD1|.|TRBV5-4
CASSFPGQGFEYF
TGTGCCAGCAGCTTCCCGGGACAGGGTTTTGAATACTTC
>TRBJ1-4|.|.|TRBV6-6
CASSYGGAHEKLFF
TGTGCCAGCAGTTACGGGGGGGCGCATGAAAAACTGTTTTTT
>TRBJ2-7|.|.|TRBV20-1
CSAQTTNEQYF
TGCAGTGCTCAGACGACTAACGAGCAGTACTTC
>TRBJ1-1|.|.|TRBV5-4
CASSLKGGTEAFF
TGTGCCAGCAGCTTGAAGGGAGGAACTGAAGCTTTCTTT
>TRBJ1-1|.|few|TRBV6-5
CASSYVGAGTEAFF
TGTGCCAGCAGTTACGTAGGGGCTGGGACTGAAGCTTTCTTT
>TRBJ1-2|TRBD1|.|TRBV19
CASSTRGMDYGYTF
TGTGCCAGTAGTACCAGGGGGATGGACTATGGCTACACCTTC
>TRBJ1-4|.|.|TRBV19
CASSPLSGVDNEKLFF
TGTGCCAGTAGCCCCCTCTCAGGGGTCGACAATGAAAAACTGTTTTTT
>TRBJ2-3|.|once|TRBV11-2
CASSLAGWSTDTQYF
TGTGCCAGCAGCTTAGCAGGGTGGAGCACAGATACGCAGTATTTT
>TRBJ1-1|.|.|TRBV18
CASSPRGQNTEAFF
TGTGCCAGCTCACCAAGGGGACAAAACACTGAAGCTTTCTTT